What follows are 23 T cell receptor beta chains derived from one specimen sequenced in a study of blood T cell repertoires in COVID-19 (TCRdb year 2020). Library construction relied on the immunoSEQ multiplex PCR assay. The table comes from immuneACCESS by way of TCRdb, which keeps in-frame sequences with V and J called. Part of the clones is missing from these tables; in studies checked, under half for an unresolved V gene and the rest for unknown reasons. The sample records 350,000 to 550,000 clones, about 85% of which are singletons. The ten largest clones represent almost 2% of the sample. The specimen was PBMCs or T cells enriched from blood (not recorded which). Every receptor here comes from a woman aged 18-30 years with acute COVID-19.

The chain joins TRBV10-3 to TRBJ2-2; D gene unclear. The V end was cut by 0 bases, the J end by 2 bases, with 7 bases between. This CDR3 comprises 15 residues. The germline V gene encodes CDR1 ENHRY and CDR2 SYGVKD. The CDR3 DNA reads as TGTGCCATCAGTGAGTCCCCTTCTAACACCGGGGAGCTGTTTTTT. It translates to CAISESPSNTGELFF.

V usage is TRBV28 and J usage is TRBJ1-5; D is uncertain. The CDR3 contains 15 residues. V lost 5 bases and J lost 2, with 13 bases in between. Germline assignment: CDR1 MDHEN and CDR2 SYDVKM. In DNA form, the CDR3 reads TGTGCCAGCAGTATCCCCCAGGCAGGCAATCAGCCCCAGCATTTT. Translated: CASSIPQAGNQPQHF.

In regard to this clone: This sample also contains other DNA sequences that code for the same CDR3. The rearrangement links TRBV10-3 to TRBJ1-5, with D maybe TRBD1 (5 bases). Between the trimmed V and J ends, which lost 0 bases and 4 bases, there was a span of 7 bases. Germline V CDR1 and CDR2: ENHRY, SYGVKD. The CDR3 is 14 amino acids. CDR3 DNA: TGTGCCATCAGTGAGTCTGCAGGGAATCAGCCCCAGCATTTT. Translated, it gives CAISESAGNQPQHF.

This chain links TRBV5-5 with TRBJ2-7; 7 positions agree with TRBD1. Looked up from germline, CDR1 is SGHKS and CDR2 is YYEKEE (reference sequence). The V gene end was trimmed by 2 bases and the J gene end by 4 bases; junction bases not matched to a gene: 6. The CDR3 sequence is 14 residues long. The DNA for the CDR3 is TGTGCCAGCAGCTTCGCAGGGGGTAATTACGAGCAGTACTTC. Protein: CASSFAGGNYEQYF. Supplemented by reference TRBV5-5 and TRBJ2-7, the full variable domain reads DAGVTQSPTHLIKTRGQQVTLRCSPISGHKSVSWYQQVLGQGPQFIFQYYEKEERGRGNFPDRFSARQFPNYSSELNVNALLLGDSALYLCASSFAGGNYEQYFGPGTRLTVT.

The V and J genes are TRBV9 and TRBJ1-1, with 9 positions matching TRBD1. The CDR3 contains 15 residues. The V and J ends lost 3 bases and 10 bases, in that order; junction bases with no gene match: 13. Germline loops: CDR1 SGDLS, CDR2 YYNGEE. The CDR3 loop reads CASSEAGIDRGGAFF. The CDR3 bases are TGTGCCAGCAGCGAAGCGGGCATAGACAGGGGGGGAGCTTTCTTT.

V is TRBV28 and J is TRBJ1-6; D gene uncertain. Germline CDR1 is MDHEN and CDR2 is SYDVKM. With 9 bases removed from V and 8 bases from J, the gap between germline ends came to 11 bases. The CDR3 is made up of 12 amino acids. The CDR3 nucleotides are TGTGCCAGTTTAGGAGGTGATTCACCCCTCCACTTT. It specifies CASLGGDSPLHF.

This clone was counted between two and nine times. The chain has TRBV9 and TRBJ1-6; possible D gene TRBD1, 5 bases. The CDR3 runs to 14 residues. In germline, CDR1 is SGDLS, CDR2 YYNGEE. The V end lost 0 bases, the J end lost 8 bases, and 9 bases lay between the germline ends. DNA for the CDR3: TGTGCCAGCAGCGTAGGGGTAGGGGATTCACCCCTCCACTTT. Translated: CASSVGVGDSPLHF.

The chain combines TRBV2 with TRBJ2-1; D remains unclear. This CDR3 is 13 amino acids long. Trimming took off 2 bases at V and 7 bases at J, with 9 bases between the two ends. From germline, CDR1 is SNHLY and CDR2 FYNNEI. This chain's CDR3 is CASSELRANEQFF. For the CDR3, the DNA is TGTGCCAGCAGTGAATTGCGAGCAAATGAGCAGTTCTTC.

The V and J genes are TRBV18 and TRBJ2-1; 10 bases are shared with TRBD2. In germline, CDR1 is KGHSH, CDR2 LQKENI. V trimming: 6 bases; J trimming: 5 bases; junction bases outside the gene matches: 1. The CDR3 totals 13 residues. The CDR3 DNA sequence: TGTGCCAGCTCGCTAGCGGGGGACAATGAGCAGTTCTTC. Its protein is CASSLAGDNEQFF.

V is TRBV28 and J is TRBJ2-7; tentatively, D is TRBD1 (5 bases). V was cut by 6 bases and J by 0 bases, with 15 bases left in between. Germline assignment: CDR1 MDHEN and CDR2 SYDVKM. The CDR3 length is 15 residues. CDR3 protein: CASSPNGQGSYEQYF. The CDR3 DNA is TGTGCCAGCAGCCCGAACGGACAAGGCTCCTACGAGCAGTACTTC.

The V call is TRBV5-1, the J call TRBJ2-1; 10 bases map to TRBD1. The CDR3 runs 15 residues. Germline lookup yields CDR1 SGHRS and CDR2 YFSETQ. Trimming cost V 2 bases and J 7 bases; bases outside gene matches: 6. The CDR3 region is CASSFGQGVYNEQFF. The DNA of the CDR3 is TGCGCCAGCAGCTTCGGACAGGGGGTCTATAATGAGCAGTTCTTC.

CDR3 sequence: CASTLRREGGPNEQFF. The CDR3 region has the DNA TGTGCCAGCACCCTTCGTAGGGAGGGAGGGCCCAATGAGCAGTTCTTC. The chain has TRBV9 and TRBJ2-1; 7 bases match TRBD2. In germline, CDR1 is SGDLS, CDR2 YYNGEE. V shed 6 bases and J 6 bases; nucleotides not matched to a gene: 15. The length of the CDR3 is 16 residues.

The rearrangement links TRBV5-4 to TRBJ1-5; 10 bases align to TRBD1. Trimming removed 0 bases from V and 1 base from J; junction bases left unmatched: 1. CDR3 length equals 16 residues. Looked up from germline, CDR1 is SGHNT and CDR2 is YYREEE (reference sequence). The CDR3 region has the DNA TGTGCCAGCAGCTTGGAGGGACAGGGGAGCAATCAGCCCCAGCATTTT. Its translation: CASSLEGQGSNQPQHF.

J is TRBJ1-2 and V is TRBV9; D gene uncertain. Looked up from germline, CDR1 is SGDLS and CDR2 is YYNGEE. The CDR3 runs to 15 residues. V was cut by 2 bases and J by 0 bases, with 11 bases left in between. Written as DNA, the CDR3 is TGTGCCAGCAGCGTTTCCTCTAAAGCTAACTATGGCTACACCTTC. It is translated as CASSVSSKANYGYTF.

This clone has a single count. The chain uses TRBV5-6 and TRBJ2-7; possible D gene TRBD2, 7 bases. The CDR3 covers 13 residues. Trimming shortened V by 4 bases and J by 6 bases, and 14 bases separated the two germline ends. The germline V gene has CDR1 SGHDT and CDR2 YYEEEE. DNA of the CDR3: TGTGCCAGCAGCCCACGAGGGGGGGGCGAGCAGTACTTC. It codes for CASSPRGGGEQYF. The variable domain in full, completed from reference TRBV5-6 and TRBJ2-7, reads DAGVTQSPTHLIKTRGQQVTLRCSPKSGHDTVSWYQQALGQGPQFIFQYYEEEERQRGNFPDRFSGHQFPNYSSELNVNALLLGDSALYLCASSPRGGGEQYFGPGTRLTVT.

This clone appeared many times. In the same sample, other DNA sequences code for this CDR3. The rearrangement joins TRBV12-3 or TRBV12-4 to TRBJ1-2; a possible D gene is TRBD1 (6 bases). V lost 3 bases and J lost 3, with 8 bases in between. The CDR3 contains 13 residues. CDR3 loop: CASSLGADYGYTF. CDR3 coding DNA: TGTGCCAGCAGTTTGGGGGCAGACTATGGCTACACCTTC.

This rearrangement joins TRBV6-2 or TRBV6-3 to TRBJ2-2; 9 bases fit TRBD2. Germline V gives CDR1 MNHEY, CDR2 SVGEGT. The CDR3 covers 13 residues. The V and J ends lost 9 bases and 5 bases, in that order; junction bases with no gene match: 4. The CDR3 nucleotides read TGTGCCAGTAGCGGGAGTGATACCGGGGAGCTGTTTTTT. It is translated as CASSGSDTGELFF.

In DNA, the CDR3 is TGCAGCGTTGGTGACAGGGAAAAAGACTATGGCTACACCTTC. Protein sequence: CSVGDREKDYGYTF. V gene TRBV29-1 combines with J gene TRBJ1-2; 7 nucleotides line up with TRBD1. CDR3 size: 14 residues. CDR1 SQVTM and CDR2 ANQGSEA come from the germline V gene. The J segment lost 3 bases and the V segment lost 4 bases, leaving 8 bases of the junction unmatched.

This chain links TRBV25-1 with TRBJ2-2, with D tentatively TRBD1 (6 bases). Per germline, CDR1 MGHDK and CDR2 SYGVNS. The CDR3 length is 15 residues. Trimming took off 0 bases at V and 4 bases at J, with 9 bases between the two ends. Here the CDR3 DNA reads TGTGCCAGCAGTGAATACAGGGGCGGCACCGGGGAGCTGTTTTTT. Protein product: CASSEYRGGTGELFF.

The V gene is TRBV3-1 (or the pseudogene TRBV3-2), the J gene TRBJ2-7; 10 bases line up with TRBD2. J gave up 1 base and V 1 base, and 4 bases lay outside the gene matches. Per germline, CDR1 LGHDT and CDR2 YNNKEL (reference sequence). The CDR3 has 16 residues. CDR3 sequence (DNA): TGTGCCAGCAGCCAAGGGCTAGCGGGGGTGTCCTACGAGCAGTACTTC. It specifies CASSQGLAGVSYEQYF.

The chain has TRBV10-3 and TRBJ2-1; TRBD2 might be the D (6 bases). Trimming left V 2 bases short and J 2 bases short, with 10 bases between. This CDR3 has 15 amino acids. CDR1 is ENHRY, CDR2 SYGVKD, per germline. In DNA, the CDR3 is TGTGCCATCAGTGAGACCGGGGAGGCCTACAATGAGCAGTTCTTC. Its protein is CAISETGEAYNEQFF.

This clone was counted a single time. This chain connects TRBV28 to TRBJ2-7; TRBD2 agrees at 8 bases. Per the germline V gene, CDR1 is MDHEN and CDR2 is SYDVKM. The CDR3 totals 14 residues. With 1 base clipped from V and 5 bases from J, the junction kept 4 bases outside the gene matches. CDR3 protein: CASSLSGGSDEQYF. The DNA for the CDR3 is TGTGCCAGCAGTTTATCGGGGGGGAGCGACGAGCAGTACTTC.

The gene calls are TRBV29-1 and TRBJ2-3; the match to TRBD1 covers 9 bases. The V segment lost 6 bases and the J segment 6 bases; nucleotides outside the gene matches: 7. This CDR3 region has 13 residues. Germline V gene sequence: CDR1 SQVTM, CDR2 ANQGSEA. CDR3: CSVVDRGRDTQYF. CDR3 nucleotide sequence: TGCAGCGTCGTCGACAGGGGGAGGGATACGCAGTATTTT.